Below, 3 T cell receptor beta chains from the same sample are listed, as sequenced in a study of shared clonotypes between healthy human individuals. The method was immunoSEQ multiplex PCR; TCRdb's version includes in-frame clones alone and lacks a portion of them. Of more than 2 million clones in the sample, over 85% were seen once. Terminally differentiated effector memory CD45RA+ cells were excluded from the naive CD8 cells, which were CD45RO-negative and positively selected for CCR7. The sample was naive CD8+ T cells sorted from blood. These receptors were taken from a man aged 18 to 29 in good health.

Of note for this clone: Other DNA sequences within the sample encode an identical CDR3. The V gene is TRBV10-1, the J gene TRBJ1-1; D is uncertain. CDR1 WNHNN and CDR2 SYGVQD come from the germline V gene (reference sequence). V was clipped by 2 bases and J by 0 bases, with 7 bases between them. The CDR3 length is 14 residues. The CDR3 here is CASSEGGMNTEAFF. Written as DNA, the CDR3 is TGCGCCAGCAGTGAGGGAGGGATGAACACTGAAGCTTTCTTT.

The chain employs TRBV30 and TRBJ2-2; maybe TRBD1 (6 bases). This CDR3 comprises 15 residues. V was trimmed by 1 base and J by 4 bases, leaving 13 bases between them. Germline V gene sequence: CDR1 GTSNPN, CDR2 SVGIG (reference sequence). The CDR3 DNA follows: TGTGCCTGGAGTGATACACAGGGCGGCACCGGGGAGCTGTTTTTT. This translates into CAWSDTQGGTGELFF.

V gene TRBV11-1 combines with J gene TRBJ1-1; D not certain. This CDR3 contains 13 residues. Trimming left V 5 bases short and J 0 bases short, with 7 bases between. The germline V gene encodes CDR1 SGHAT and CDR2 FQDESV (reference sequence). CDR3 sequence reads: CASSPTVNTEAFF. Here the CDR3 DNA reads TGTGCCAGCAGCCCAACGGTGAACACTGAAGCTTTCTTT.